The present T cell receptor (beta chain) was sequenced within a study of T cells expressing NK-cell markers. There are 15 residues in the CDR3. TCRdb re-called the 5' RACE reads; one entry per CDR3 protein, DNA not given. The table gives about 150,000 distinct CDR3 sequences; the top ten clones make up roughly a third of it. Sequencing was performed on blood T cells: a sorted CD56 or NKG2C T cell subset, CD4+ or CD8+ T cells, or bulk PBMC T cells (not recorded which). The TCR sequence derives from a woman between 50 and 59 years old in good health. This rearrangement joins TRBV12-3 or TRBV12-4 to TRBJ2-1; lacking DNA, the TRBD2 call made by TCRdb goes unchecked. CDR3: CASVWGLVSYNEQFF.